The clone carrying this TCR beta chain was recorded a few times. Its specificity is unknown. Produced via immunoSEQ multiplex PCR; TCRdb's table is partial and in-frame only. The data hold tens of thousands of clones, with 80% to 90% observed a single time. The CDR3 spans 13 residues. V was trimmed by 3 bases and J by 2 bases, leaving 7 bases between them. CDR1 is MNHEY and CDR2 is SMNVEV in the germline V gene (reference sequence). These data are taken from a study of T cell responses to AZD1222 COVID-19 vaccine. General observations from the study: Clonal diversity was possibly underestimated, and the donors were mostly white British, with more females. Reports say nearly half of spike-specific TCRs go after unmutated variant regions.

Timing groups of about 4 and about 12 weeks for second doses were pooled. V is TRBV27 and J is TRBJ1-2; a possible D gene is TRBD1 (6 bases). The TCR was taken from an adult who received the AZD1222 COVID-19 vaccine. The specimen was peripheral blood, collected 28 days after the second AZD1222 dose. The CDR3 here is CASSFQGNYGYTF. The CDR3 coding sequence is TGTGCCAGCAGTTTCCAGGGGAACTATGGCTACACCTTC.